This T cell receptor (beta chain) was retrieved from a study of T cells after posttransplantation cyclophosphamide. The assay was immunoSEQ multiplex PCR, and TCRdb's table has in-frame clones only and misses some. The sample contains 25,000 to 35,000 clones, none of them singletons. This related bone marrow graft donor gave peripheral blood on the day of marrow donation. Overall study results and limits: Blood and skin or GI T cell repertoires showed limited TRB overlap. TRB clonality was highly associated with recipient CMV seropositivity and reactivation. Donor CD8+ memory clones often dominated recipient blood repertoires at later times.

This clone was seen many times. Its target is not known. The TCR comes from a woman in her twenties or thirties in good health and a related stem cell transplant donor. Sequences were obtained from PBMCs.

The CDR3 spells CASSAGDVNTGELFF. Written as DNA, the CDR3 is TGTGCCAGCAGTGCAGGGGACGTAAACACCGGGGAGCTGTTTTTT. This chain joins TRBV6-1 and TRBJ2-2; D perhaps matches TRBD1 (6 bases). Deletions cut 4 bases from V and 2 bases from J, with 11 bases between. The CDR3 has 15 residues. Germline V gene sequence: CDR1 MNHNS, CDR2 SASEGT.